At least ten counts were recorded for the clone carrying this T cell receptor beta chain. Its specificity is unknown. The data were taken from a study of spatial heterogeneity in lung cancer. General study findings and limits: The numbers of ubiquitous and regional expanded TCRs correlated with ubiquitous and regional nonsynonymous mutations, respectively. Higher tumor mutation counts went along with higher counts of expanded intratumoral alpha and beta TCRs.

The CDR3 runs to 14 residues. Germline CDR1 and CDR2: DFQATT and SNEGSKA (reference sequence). The V end was cut by 3 bases, the J end by 0 bases, with 11 bases between. In the library, each TCR cDNA molecule bore its own unique molecular identifier. TCRdb called the 5' RACE reads again in MiXCR, with one record for every CDR3 protein. The data hold about 27,000 distinct CDR3 sequences, with roughly 7.2% observed a single time. Time point of the sample: sample taken at primary tumor resection. TCRs were sequenced from unsorted whole RNA of tumor, nontumor lung or PBMC. The V gene is TRBV20-1, the J gene TRBJ1-2, with a possible D match to TRBD1 (5 bases). Sequenced material: lung tumor tissue, taken at surgery. The sequence came from a male donor with early-stage non-small cell lung cancer. CDR3: CSASAGTSNYGYTF. The CDR3 region has the DNA TGCAGTGCTAGTGCCGGGACCTCTAACTATGGCTACACCTTC.